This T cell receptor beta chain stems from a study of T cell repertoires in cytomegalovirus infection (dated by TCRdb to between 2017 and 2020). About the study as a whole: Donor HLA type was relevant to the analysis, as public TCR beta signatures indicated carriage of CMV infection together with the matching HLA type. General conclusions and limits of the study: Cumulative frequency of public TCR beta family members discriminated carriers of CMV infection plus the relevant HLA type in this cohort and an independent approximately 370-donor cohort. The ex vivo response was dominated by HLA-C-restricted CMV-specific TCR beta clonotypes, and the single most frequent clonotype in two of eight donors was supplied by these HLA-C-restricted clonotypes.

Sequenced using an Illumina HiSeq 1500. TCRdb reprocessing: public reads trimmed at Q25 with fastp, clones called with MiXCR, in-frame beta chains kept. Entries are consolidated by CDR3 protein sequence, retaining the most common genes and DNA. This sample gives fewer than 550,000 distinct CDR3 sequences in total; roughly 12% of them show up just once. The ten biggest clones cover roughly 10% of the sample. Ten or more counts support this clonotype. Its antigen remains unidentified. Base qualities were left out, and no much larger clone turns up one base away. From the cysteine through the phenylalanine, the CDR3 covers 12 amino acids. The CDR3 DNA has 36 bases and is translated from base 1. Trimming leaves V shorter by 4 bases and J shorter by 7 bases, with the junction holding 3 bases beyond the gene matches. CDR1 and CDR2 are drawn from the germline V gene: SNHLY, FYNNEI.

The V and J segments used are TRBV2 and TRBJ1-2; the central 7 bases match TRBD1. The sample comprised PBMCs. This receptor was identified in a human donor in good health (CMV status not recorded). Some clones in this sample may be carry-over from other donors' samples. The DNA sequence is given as TGTGCCAGCAGTGGGGACAGCCCTGGCTACACCTTC. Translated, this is CASSGDSPGYTF.